The T cell receptor (beta chain) under discussion was sequenced for a study of cytomegalovirus exposure and HLA in healthy donors. Study-wide findings and caveats: In an earlier analysis, in some 500 donors, most V segments appeared productive either ~87% or ~30% of the time. Most TCR sequences were uncommon, yet certain public TCRs appeared in many donors. There were reportedly fewer N-insertions in an Asian-associated ancestry cluster than the approximately 670-donor mean, in a later analysis.

This clone came up a few times. Its antigen is not known. PCR employed 60 Vbeta and 13 Jbeta primers. The assay was immunoSEQ multiplex PCR, and TCRdb's table has in-frame clones only and misses some. The sample holds 160,000 or so clones, just over 70% seen once. Donors likely had unrecorded immune exposures despite being nominally healthy when sampled. J gave up 4 bases and V 8 bases, and 8 bases lay outside the gene matches. This CDR3 has 13 amino acids. CDR1 is SNHLY, CDR2 FYNNEI, per germline. The chain uses TRBV2 and TRBJ2-7; 7 bases agree with TRBD1. This sequence was found in a human donor in good health. Specimen: PBMCs. The CDR3 coding sequence is TGTGCCAGCCTTCAAGGGGGCCTTTACGAGCAGTACTTC. It translates to CASLQGGLYEQYF.